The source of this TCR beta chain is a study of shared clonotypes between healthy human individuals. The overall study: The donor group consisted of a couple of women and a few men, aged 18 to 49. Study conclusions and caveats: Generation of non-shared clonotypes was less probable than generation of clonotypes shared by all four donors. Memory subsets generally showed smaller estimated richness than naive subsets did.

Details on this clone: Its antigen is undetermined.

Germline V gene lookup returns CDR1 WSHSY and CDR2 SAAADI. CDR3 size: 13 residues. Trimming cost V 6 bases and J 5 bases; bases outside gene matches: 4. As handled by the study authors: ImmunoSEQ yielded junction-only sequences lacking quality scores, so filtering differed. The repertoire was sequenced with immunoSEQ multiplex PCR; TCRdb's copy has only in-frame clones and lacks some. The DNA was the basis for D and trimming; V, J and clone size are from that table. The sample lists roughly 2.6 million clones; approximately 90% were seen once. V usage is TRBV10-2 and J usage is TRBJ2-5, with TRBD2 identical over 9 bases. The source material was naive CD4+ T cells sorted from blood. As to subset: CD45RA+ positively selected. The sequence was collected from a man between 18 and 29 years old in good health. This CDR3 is CASSPGLAETQYF. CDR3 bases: TGCGCCAGCAGCCCGGGACTAGCTGAGACCCAGTACTTC.